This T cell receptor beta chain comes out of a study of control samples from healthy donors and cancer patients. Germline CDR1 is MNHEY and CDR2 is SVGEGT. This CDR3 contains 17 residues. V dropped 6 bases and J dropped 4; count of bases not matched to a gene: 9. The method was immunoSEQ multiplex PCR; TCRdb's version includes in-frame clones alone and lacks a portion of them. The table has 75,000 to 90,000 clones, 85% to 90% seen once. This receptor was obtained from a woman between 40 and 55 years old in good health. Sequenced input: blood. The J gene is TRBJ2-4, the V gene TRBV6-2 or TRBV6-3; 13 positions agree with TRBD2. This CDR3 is CASSRPLLAGGKNIQYF. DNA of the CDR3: TGTGCCAGCAGCCGCCCCCTACTAGCGGGGGGGAAAAACATTCAGTACTTC.